These T cell receptor beta chains were read from a single sample in a study of CD8+ T cells in alopecia areata. Assay used: immunoSEQ multiplex PCR; TCRdb lists only in-frame clones, some missing. The table includes 98,000 or so clones, 59% detected once. What was sequenced was CD8+ T cells sorted from blood. The receptors stem from a human donor in good health. The CDR3 runs from the conserved cysteine through the conserved F or W. The D gene is left open where the match is weak. Clone sizes are given selectively: once, few, many, or a class where the clone is expanded.

v_gene	j_gene	d_gene	abundance	CDR3aa	CDR3nt
TRBV29-1	TRBJ2-1	TRBD2	few	CSLWGGSSYNEQFF	TGCAGCTTATGGGGGGGTAGCTCCTACAATGAGCAGTTCTTC
TRBV19	TRBJ2-1	.	few	CASSIEDSFDNEQFF	TGTGCCAGTAGTATAGAGGACAGCTTTGACAATGAGCAGTTCTTC
TRBV7-9	TRBJ2-1	.	.	CASSSPGPGWVNEQFF	TGTGCCAGCAGCTCACCGGGTCCAGGTTGGGTTAATGAGCAGTTCTTC
TRBV6-4	TRBJ2-1	.	.	CASSDSEYNEQFF	TGTGCCAGCAGTGACTCTGAATACAATGAGCAGTTCTTC
TRBV29-1	TRBJ1-1	TRBD1	.	CSALGQGAAEAFF	TGCAGCGCCCTGGGACAGGGGGCCGCTGAAGCTTTCTTT
TRBV4-1	TRBJ2-2	TRBD1	.	CASSQEDRGFTGELFF	TGCGCCAGCAGCCAAGAGGACAGGGGGTTCACCGGGGAGCTGTTTTTT
TRBV6-1	TRBJ2-7	TRBD1	.	CASRDRDGGEQYF	TGTGCCAGCAGGGACAGGGACGGAGGCGAGCAGTACTTC
TRBV29-1	TRBJ2-1	.	.	CSVADSYYNEQFF	TGCAGCGTTGCGGACAGCTACTACAATGAGCAGTTCTTC
TRBV15	TRBJ2-4	TRBD1	.	CATSRGRDRSNKNIQYF	TGTGCCACCAGCAGAGGCCGGGACAGATCAAACAAAAACATTCAGTACTTC
TRBV5-6	TRBJ2-7	.	.	CASSLAPWTVSYEQYF	TGTGCCAGCAGCTTGGCCCCCTGGACAGTCTCCTACGAGCAGTACTTC
TRBV10-2	TRBJ1-1	TRBD1	.	CASSVGQRNTEAFF	TGCGCCAGCAGCGTGGGACAGCGTAACACTGAAGCTTTCTTT
TRBV2	TRBJ2-5	.	once	CARASRETQYF	TGTGCCAGAGCGTCTCGGGAGACCCAGTACTTC
TRBV13	TRBJ2-5	TRBD2	.	CASSFLAGALGTQYF	TGTGCCAGCAGCTTCTTAGCGGGGGCACTCGGGACCCAGTACTTC
TRBV11-2	TRBJ1-1	.	.	CASSFDPGRWSEPNTEAFF	TGTGCCAGCAGCTTTGACCCGGGGCGCTGGTCCGAACCGAACACTGAAGCTTTCTTT
TRBV5-6	TRBJ1-1	.	.	CASSQGDGTEAFF	TGTGCCAGCAGCCAAGGTGATGGGACTGAAGCTTTCTTT
TRBV7-9	TRBJ1-1	TRBD1	.	CASSPDRGSTEAFF	TGTGCCAGCAGCCCGGACAGGGGGAGCACTGAAGCTTTCTTT